This passage covers 8 T cell receptor beta chains from one sample sequenced in a study of graft-versus-host responses after intestinal transplantation. Profiled with immunoSEQ multiplex PCR; TCRdb holds only in-frame clones, not every one. The sample contains about 94,000 clones, roughly nine tenths of which appear only once. Their antigens remain unidentified. The sequencing used unstimulated CD8+ T cells sorted from spleen or lymph node cells, collected before intestinal transplant. The receptors were gathered from a human donor who received an intestinal transplant.

The chain employs TRBV27 and TRBJ2-2, with 8 bases lining up with TRBD1. The germline CDR1 and CDR2 sequences are MNHEY and SMNVEV (reference sequence). This CDR3 comprises 16 residues. Germline trimming cut 0 bases from V and 8 bases from J; bases unmatched to any gene: 8. Here the CDR3 reads CASSLSSGGQTGELFF. The CDR3 coding sequence is TGTGCCAGCAGTTTATCGTCAGGGGGCCAGACTGGGGAGCTGTTTTTT.

The rearrangement joins TRBV5-1 to TRBJ2-3, with D possibly matching TRBD1 (6 bases). Germline CDR1 SGHRS, CDR2 YFSETQ. The CDR3 spans 14 residues. Trimming left V 0 bases short and J 4 bases short, with 9 bases between. This CDR3 is CASSLGGGPDTQYF. CDR3 DNA: TGCGCCAGCAGCTTGGGAGGGGGACCAGATACGCAGTATTTT. Using reference TRBV5-1 and TRBJ2-3 for the parts outside the CDR3, the full variable domain is KAGVTQTPRYLIKTRGQQVTLSCSPISGHRSVSWYQQTPGQGLQFLFEYFSETQRNKGNFPGRFSGRQFSNSRSEMNVSTLELGDSALYLCASSLGGGPDTQYFGPGTRLTVL.

The V gene is TRBV7-9, the J gene TRBJ2-7; 7 bases agree with TRBD2. Germline lookup yields CDR1 SEHNR and CDR2 FQNEAQ (reference sequence). After removal of 3 bases from V and 4 bases from J, the junction contained 6 bases not matched to a gene. This CDR3 region has 14 residues. The DNA for the CDR3 is TGTGCCAGCAGCTTTTCGGCTAGCGGTTACGAGCAGTACTTC. This gives the protein CASSFSASGYEQYF.

The rearrangement links TRBV4-1 to TRBJ2-3, with 9 positions matching TRBD1. CDR3 size: 16 residues. V shed 1 base, J shed 6 bases, and the junction held 8 bases outside the gene matches. Per germline, CDR1 MGHRA and CDR2 YSYEKL. The CDR3 coding sequence is TGCGCCAGCAGCCAAGTCCCGGACAGGGGTACCGATACGCAGTATTTT. It is translated as CASSQVPDRGTDTQYF.

V and J are TRBV28 and TRBJ2-5; perhaps TRBD1 as D (5 bases). V shed 6 bases and J shed 7 bases, with 12 bases lying between them. There are 12 residues in the CDR3. The germline V gene encodes CDR1 MDHEN and CDR2 SYDVKM. CDR3 sequence (DNA): TGTGCCAGCAGACAGGACCCCGGGACCCAGTACTTC. This sequence encodes CASRQDPGTQYF.

This sequence joins TRBV27 and TRBJ1-1; D call uncertain. Trimming shortened V by 5 bases and J by 2 bases, and 9 bases separated the two germline ends. Germline V gives CDR1 MNHEY, CDR2 SMNVEV (reference sequence). This CDR3 contains 13 residues. CDR3 sequence (DNA): TGTGCCAGCAGTGAAACAAGAAACACTGAAGCTTTCTTT. Encoded protein: CASSETRNTEAFF.

The CDR3 DNA sequence: TGTGCCAGCAGCGTAGAGGACAGCGGGGGACCCCCTAACGAGCAGTACTTC. Translation: CASSVEDSGGPPNEQYF. The V gene is TRBV9, the J gene TRBJ2-7; 8 bases are a match to TRBD2. The CDR3 runs 17 residues. J gave up 5 bases and V 0 bases, and 13 bases lay outside the gene matches. Germline V CDR1 and CDR2: SGDLS, YYNGEE.

This chain links TRBV5-1 with TRBJ2-3, with a tentative D call TRBD1 (6 bases). CDR1 SGHRS and CDR2 YFSETQ come from the germline V gene. V dropped 4 bases and J dropped 0 bases, with 15 bases sitting between them. The CDR3 consists of 16 residues. The CDR3 nucleotides are TGCGCCAGCAGCCTGGGGACACACGATAGCACAGATACGCAGTATTTT. Protein: CASSLGTHDSTDTQYF.